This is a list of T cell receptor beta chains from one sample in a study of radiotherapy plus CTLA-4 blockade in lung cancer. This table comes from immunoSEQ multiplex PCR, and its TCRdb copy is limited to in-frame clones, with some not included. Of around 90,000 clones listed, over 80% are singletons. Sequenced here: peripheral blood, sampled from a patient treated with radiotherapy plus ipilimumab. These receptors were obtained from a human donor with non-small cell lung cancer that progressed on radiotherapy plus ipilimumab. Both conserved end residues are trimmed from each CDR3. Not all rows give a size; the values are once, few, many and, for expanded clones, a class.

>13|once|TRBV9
ASSVAAGGDQPQH
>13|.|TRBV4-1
ASSQGRDAGNTIY
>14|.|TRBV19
ASSIAAGLRGGTQY
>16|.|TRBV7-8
ASSSARTGYSSGETQY
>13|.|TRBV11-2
ASSLSIGANYGYT
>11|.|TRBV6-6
ASSSRGGDGYT
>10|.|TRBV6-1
ASRRTGGAPF
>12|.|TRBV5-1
ASSFETGFNEQF
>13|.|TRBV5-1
ASSLELAGEVEQF
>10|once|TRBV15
ATRNDGTSLL
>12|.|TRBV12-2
ASRFSAAYNEQF
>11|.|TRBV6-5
ASSYRQAYEQY
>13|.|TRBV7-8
ASSLGEVGNQPQH
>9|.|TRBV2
ATSIGWGYT
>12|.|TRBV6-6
ASSYARGADTQY
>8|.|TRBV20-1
RLGRETQY
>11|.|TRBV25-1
ASSQGGTGELF
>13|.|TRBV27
ASSIHFPPSDTQY
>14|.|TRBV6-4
ASRAGLPLGEYEQY
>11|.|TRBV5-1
ASSPGQSYGYT
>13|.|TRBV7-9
ASSLATGGAYGYT
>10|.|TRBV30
AWSVRDGEQY
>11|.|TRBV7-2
ASSQRRPGTQY